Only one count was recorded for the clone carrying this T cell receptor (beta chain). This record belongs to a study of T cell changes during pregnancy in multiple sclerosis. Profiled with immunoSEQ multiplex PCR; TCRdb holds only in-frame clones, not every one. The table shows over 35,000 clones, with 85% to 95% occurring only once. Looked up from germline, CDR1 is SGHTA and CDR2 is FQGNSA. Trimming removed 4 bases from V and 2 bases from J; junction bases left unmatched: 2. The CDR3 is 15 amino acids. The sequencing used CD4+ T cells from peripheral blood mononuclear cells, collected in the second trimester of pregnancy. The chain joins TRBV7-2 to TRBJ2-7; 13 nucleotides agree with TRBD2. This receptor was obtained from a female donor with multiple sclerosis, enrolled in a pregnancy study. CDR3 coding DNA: TGTGCCAGCAGCTGGGGACTAGCGGGGACCTACGAGCAGTACTTC. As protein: CASSWGLAGTYEQYF.